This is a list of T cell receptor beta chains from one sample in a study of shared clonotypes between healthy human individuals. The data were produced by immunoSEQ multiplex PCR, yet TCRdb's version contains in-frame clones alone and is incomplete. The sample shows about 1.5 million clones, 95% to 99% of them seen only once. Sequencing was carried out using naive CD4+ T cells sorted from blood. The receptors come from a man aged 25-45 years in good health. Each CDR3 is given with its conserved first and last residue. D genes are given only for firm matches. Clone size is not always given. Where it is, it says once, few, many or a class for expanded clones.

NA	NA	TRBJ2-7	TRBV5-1	CASTTTLGSPSYEQYF	TGCGCCAGCACCACGACCCTAGGGTCTCCATCCTACGAGCAGTACTTC
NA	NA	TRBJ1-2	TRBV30	CAWSVQVWGRDYGYTF	TGTGCCTGGAGTGTACAGGTCTGGGGGCGCGACTATGGCTACACCTTC
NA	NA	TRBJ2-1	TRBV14	CASSLPGRWNEQFF	TGTGCCAGCAGCCTCCCGGGGCGGTGGAATGAGCAGTTCTTC
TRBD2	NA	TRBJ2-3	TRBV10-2	CASSTQSGGGGADTQYF	TGCGCCAGCAGTACCCAGTCGGGGGGGGGCGGGGCAGATACGCAGTATTTT
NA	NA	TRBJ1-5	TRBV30	CAWSLGNNQPQHF	TGTGCCTGGAGTTTGGGGAACAATCAGCCCCAGCATTTT
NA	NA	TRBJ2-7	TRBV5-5	CASSLARSPLYEQYF	TGTGCCAGCAGCTTGGCAAGGTCACCTCTCTACGAGCAGTACTTC
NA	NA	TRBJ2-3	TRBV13	CASSSLPPSTDTQYF	TGTGCCAGCAGCTCCCTACCGCCTAGCACAGATACGCAGTATTTT
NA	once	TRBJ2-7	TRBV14	CASSHGRTYEQYF	TGTGCCAGCAGCCACGGACGTACTTACGAGCAGTACTTC
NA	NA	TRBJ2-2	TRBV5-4	CASSRTTRGTGELFF	TGTGCCAGCAGCAGGACCACGCGGGGCACCGGGGAGCTGTTTTTT
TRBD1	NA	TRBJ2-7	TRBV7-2	CASSLRRQGPYEQYF	TGTGCCAGCAGCCTCCGTAGACAGGGACCGTACGAGCAGTACTTC
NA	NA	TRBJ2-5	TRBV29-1	CSVIEGGETQYF	TGCAGCGTCATAGAGGGGGGAGAGACCCAGTACTTC
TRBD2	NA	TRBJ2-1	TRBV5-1	CASSLIAGGREQFF	TGCGCCAGCAGCTTGATAGCGGGAGGTCGTGAGCAGTTCTTC
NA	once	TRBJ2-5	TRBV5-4	CASSLAVGGETQYF	TGTGCCAGCAGCTTGGCTGTAGGGGGGGAGACCCAGTACTTC
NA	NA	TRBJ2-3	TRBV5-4	CASSREGVGLTADTQYF	TGTGCCAGCAGCCGTGAGGGAGTCGGGCTTACGGCAGATACGCAGTATTTT
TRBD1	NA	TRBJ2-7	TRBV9	CASSVTGVGYEQYF	TGTGCCAGCAGCGTTACAGGGGTGGGCTACGAGCAGTACTTC
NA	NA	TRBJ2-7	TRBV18	CASSALSAVSSYEQYF	TGTGCCAGCTCAGCGCTATCCGCCGTTTCCTCCTACGAGCAGTACTTC
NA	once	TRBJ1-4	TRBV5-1	CASSSGPGYTNEKLFF	TGCGCCAGCAGCTCAGGGCCGGGATACACTAATGAAAAACTGTTTTTT
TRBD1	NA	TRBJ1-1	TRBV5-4	CASSLDRVGEEAFF	TGTGCCAGCAGCCTAGACAGGGTCGGGGAGGAAGCTTTCTTT
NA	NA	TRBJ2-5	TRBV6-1	CASISGEVDETQYF	TGTGCCAGCATTTCGGGAGAGGTGGACGAGACCCAGTACTTC
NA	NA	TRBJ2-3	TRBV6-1	CASSEVAISTDTQYF	TGTGCCAGCAGTGAAGTTGCGATTTCCACAGATACGCAGTATTTT
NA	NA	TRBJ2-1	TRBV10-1	CASSSGFLTHEQFF	TGCGCCAGCAGCAGTGGTTTTCTTACACATGAGCAGTTCTTC
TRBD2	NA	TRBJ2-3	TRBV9	CASSVGTSGRSHTDTQYF	TGTGCCAGCAGCGTCGGGACTAGCGGGAGGAGCCACACAGATACGCAGTATTTT
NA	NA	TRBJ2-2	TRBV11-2	CASSVGAGNTGELFF	TGTGCCAGCAGCGTTGGGGCTGGGAACACCGGGGAGCTGTTTTTT
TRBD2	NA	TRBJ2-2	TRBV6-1	CASSAFPGGANTGELFF	TGTGCCAGCAGTGCGTTCCCGGGGGGGGCGAACACCGGGGAGCTGTTTTTT
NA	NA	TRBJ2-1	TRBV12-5	CASGFLVSRREGGGNEQFF	TGTGCTAGTGGTTTTCTGGTCTCTCGGCGAGAAGGTGGGGGCAATGAGCAGTTCTTC
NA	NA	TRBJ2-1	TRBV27	CASSLNQVEQFF	TGTGCCAGCAGTTTAAACCAGGTGGAGCAGTTCTTC
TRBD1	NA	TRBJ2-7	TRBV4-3	CASSQGTGGDYHSYEQYF	TGCGCCAGCAGCCAAGGCACAGGGGGCGACTATCACTCCTACGAGCAGTACTTC
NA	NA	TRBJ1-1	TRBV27	CASSPLYREDEAFF	TGTGCCAGCAGTCCCTTATACAGGGAGGATGAAGCTTTCTTT
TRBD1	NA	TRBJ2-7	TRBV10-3	CAISGTDEQYF	TGTGCCATCAGCGGGACAGACGAGCAGTACTTC
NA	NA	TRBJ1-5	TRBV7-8	CASSLGVSRTSNQPQHF	TGTGCCAGCAGCTTAGGGGTCTCCAGGACTAGCAATCAGCCCCAGCATTTT
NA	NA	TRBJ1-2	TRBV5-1	CASSYLDISGYTF	TGCGCCAGCAGCTACCTAGACATATCTGGCTACACCTTC